This is a list of T cell receptor beta chains from one sample in a study of blood T cell repertoires in COVID-19. The protocol was immunoSEQ multiplex PCR, while the TCRdb copy is restricted to in-frame clones and leaves out a portion. The sample has about 150,000 clones, 84% seen once. Sequenced: peripheral blood. Receptors originate from a woman aged 50 to 60 in a cohort sampled during active or convalescent COVID-19. Both conserved end residues are trimmed from each CDR3. The D gene is left open where the match is weak. A clone size is listed for some rows: how often the clone was seen (once, few, many), or a class if it is expanded.

V gene: TRBV5-1
J gene: TRBJ1-1
clone size: -
D gene: -
CDR3 protein: ASSLVSEPEAF

V gene: TRBV9
J gene: TRBJ1-2
clone size: -
D gene: TRBD1
CDR3 protein: ASSLTGGIGYT

V gene: TRBV28
J gene: TRBJ2-5
clone size: -
D gene: -
CDR3 protein: ASSQGGKETQY

V gene: TRBV10-3
J gene: TRBJ1-2
clone size: many
D gene: -
CDR3 protein: AISEDRDIYGYT

V gene: TRBV7-2
J gene: TRBJ1-5
clone size: -
D gene: -
CDR3 protein: ASSLGAGLSNQPQH

V gene: TRBV18
J gene: TRBJ2-5
clone size: -
D gene: TRBD1
CDR3 protein: ASSPNPGQQETQY

V gene: TRBV7-2
J gene: TRBJ1-5
clone size: -
D gene: TRBD1
CDR3 protein: ASSRDSLSNQPQH

V gene: TRBV19
J gene: TRBJ1-4
clone size: few
D gene: -
CDR3 protein: ASSLTHAQLF

V gene: TRBV24-1
J gene: TRBJ2-2
clone size: -
D gene: TRBD1
CDR3 protein: ATSDTGQGPNTGELF

V gene: TRBV3-1/TRBV3-2
J gene: TRBJ1-1
clone size: -
D gene: -
CDR3 protein: ASSLQNVNTEAF

V gene: TRBV20-1
J gene: TRBJ1-1
clone size: few
D gene: -
CDR3 protein: SASGVNTEAF

V gene: TRBV5-4
J gene: TRBJ1-1
clone size: -
D gene: TRBD1
CDR3 protein: ATSLSEWDRDPEAF

V gene: TRBV6-5
J gene: TRBJ1-5
clone size: -
D gene: -
CDR3 protein: ASSWHKDSNQPQH

V gene: TRBV23-1
J gene: TRBJ1-3
clone size: -
D gene: -
CDR3 protein: ASSQPELGVRGNTIY

V gene: TRBV21-1
J gene: TRBJ1-3
clone size: -
D gene: -
CDR3 protein: ASSKVGRSGQGAAFVGNTIY

V gene: TRBV15
J gene: TRBJ1-5
clone size: -
D gene: -
CDR3 protein: ATHSGVYSNQPQH

V gene: TRBV19
J gene: TRBJ1-5
clone size: -
D gene: -
CDR3 protein: ASSSQGNQPQH

V gene: TRBV30
J gene: TRBJ2-1
clone size: -
D gene: TRBD2
CDR3 protein: AWSVLAGRNEQF

V gene: TRBV5-5
J gene: TRBJ2-2
clone size: -
D gene: TRBD2
CDR3 protein: ASSFSGDTGELF

V gene: TRBV7-2
J gene: TRBJ1-4
clone size: few
D gene: -
CDR3 protein: ASSQGLGRLF

V gene: TRBV6-6
J gene: TRBJ1-6
clone size: -
D gene: TRBD1
CDR3 protein: ASSSGVAGGASPLH

V gene: TRBV30
J gene: TRBJ2-5
clone size: -
D gene: -
CDR3 protein: AWSAAFATQY

V gene: TRBV29-1
J gene: TRBJ2-1
clone size: -
D gene: -
CDR3 protein: SVEENRVFLYNEQF

V gene: TRBV3-1/TRBV3-2
J gene: TRBJ2-3
clone size: -
D gene: TRBD2
CDR3 protein: ASSPGAGGFTDTQY

V gene: TRBV5-1
J gene: TRBJ2-3
clone size: -
D gene: TRBD1
CDR3 protein: ASRTGGRLTDTQY

V gene: TRBV14
J gene: TRBJ2-3
clone size: -
D gene: -
CDR3 protein: ASSHEGWDTYTDTQY

V gene: TRBV7-9
J gene: TRBJ2-1
clone size: few
D gene: TRBD2
CDR3 protein: ASGPGTGGNEQF

V gene: TRBV2
J gene: TRBJ2-7
clone size: few
D gene: TRBD1
CDR3 protein: ASSGTGPYEQY

V gene: TRBV10-1
J gene: TRBJ2-7
clone size: -
D gene: TRBD1
CDR3 protein: ASRQGDVGQQY

V gene: TRBV4-1
J gene: TRBJ1-1
clone size: medium-sized
D gene: -
CDR3 protein: ASSSRLQDTEAF

V gene: TRBV4-1
J gene: TRBJ1-2
clone size: -
D gene: TRBD1
CDR3 protein: ASSQVWTGMFNGYT

V gene: TRBV19
J gene: TRBJ1-6
clone size: -
D gene: TRBD1
CDR3 protein: ASRNRQGPNNSPLH

V gene: TRBV5-5
J gene: TRBJ1-4
clone size: -
D gene: TRBD1
CDR3 protein: ASSLEGTEDEKLF

V gene: TRBV6-5
J gene: TRBJ2-2
clone size: -
D gene: TRBD1
CDR3 protein: ASSPGTGFSGELF

V gene: TRBV19
J gene: TRBJ1-1
clone size: -
D gene: TRBD1
CDR3 protein: ASSPGQGWATEAF

V gene: TRBV18
J gene: TRBJ1-6
clone size: -
D gene: -
CDR3 protein: ASSPYAQGSFNSPLH

V gene: TRBV16
J gene: TRBJ1-1
clone size: -
D gene: -
CDR3 protein: ASSQAGVWGTEAF

V gene: TRBV7-9
J gene: TRBJ1-1
clone size: -
D gene: TRBD1
CDR3 protein: ASSLVPHDRVHLGTEAF

V gene: TRBV6-5
J gene: TRBJ2-1
clone size: -
D gene: -
CDR3 protein: ASTGGWNEQF

V gene: TRBV11-2
J gene: TRBJ2-7
clone size: -
D gene: -
CDR3 protein: ASSFYSAGTYEQY

V gene: TRBV18
J gene: TRBJ2-1
clone size: -
D gene: -
CDR3 protein: ASSTTGTHASNEQF

V gene: TRBV4-1
J gene: TRBJ1-3
clone size: few
D gene: TRBD1
CDR3 protein: ASSPRQGVVMNRNWNTIY

V gene: TRBV5-6
J gene: TRBJ1-2
clone size: -
D gene: -
CDR3 protein: ATTARAGLNGYT

V gene: TRBV5-5
J gene: TRBJ1-1
clone size: -
D gene: -
CDR3 protein: ASSLDNGRRLFGTEAF

V gene: TRBV3-1/TRBV3-2
J gene: TRBJ2-3
clone size: -
D gene: TRBD2
CDR3 protein: ASSPGLAGGSGTQY

V gene: TRBV6-2/TRBV6-3
J gene: TRBJ1-1
clone size: -
D gene: -
CDR3 protein: ASSPTDRRRNTEAF

V gene: TRBV18
J gene: TRBJ1-2
clone size: -
D gene: TRBD1
CDR3 protein: ASSPETGSNYGYT

V gene: TRBV24-1
J gene: TRBJ1-1
clone size: once
D gene: -
CDR3 protein: ATSDLETGQLNTEAF

V gene: TRBV3-1/TRBV3-2
J gene: TRBJ1-1
clone size: -
D gene: -
CDR3 protein: ASTPGGYSEAF

V gene: TRBV6-5
J gene: TRBJ2-7
clone size: -
D gene: TRBD1
CDR3 protein: ASSYSRDSSYEQY